This TCR beta chain derives from a study of blood T cell repertoires in COVID-19. Across the whole study: The United States, Italy and Spain were the sources of the acute and convalescent COVID-19 samples. T cells, B-cell-depleted T cells, or PBMCs provided the cDNA or gDNA that served as material.

Original data processing: Quantification of nucleated cells was approximated via reference gene primer amplification. The data were produced by immunoSEQ multiplex PCR, yet TCRdb's version contains in-frame clones alone and is incomplete. V and J calls and clone size come straight from that table; D and trimming were deduced from the DNA. This sample carries 150,000 to 200,000 clones, 70% to 90% of them seen once, and the ten largest clones take 2.1%. Germline V gene lookup returns CDR1 MDHEN and CDR2 SYDVKM. The CDR3 length is 15 residues. With 7 bases clipped from V and 7 bases from J, the junction kept 13 bases outside the gene matches.

Sequenced material: peripheral blood. The chain recombines TRBV28 with TRBJ1-5; 7 bases map to TRBD1. This clonotype originated in a man in his 70s with active or convalescent COVID-19. CDR3 protein: CASTPRTGGFQPQHF. CDR3 DNA sequence: TGTGCCAGCACACCTCGGACAGGTGGGTTCCAGCCCCAGCATTTT.